Sequencing of this TCR beta chain was carried out in a study of blood T cells in healthy people across ages. The V end was cut by 3 bases, the J end by 5 bases, with 17 bases between. This CDR3 region has 15 residues. Germline CDR1 is SGHRS and CDR2 is YFSETQ. A J-beta primer mix and a sample-barcoded 5' primer were used in a second PCR of roughly 7 to 12 cycles. Each CDR3 protein is one row after TCRdb ran MiXCR on the 5' RACE reads. The table lists about 930,000 distinct CDR3 sequences, roughly 28% of them singletons. These data also featured in a second study, about T cells of mothers and their children. That publication notes: The output of TCR recombination is shaped by thymic selection similarly in related and unrelated pairs.

Input material: blood. The chain couples TRBV5-1 to TRBJ1-1; D might be TRBD1 (5 bases). The sequence derives from a woman aged 40 to 50 in good health. The DNA for the CDR3 is TGCGCCAGCAGCTCACGAGACAGTCGGGGGACTGAAGCTTTCTTT. It translates to CASSSRDSRGTEAFF.